This TCR beta chain originates from a study of CD8+ T cells in alopecia areata. Study at large: Twice daily, treated patients received 5 to 10 mg of oral tofacitinib. The drug, tofacitinib, lasted 6 to 18 months, followed by 6 months off drug.

Details on this clone: Its antigen is unknown.

Study-wide findings and caveats: How baseline CD8+ expansion relates to response remains uncertain (there was one nonresponder).

Extracted from the samples, RNA was reverse transcribed into cDNA to serve as the sequencing template. Clones were read by immunoSEQ multiplex PCR, and TCRdb kept only the in-frame ones, dropping some. The table includes some 220,000 clones, less than 75% detected once. As for treatment: oral pan-JAK inhibitor, 5-10 mg twice daily. Both peripheral blood and punch biopsies of lesional scalp skin were obtained from patients who had alopecia areata. Sequenced here: CD4+ T cells sorted from blood, sampled at week 4, from a patient treated with tofacitinib. The sequence derives from a human donor with alopecia areata.

The CDR3 loop is CASRRRTGTYEQYF. The CDR3 nucleotides are TGTGCCAGCAGGAGAAGGACAGGGACCTACGAGCAGTACTTC. J is TRBJ2-7 and V is TRBV27; 8 positions match TRBD1. The CDR3 runs 14 residues. Trimming cost V 6 bases and J 2 bases; bases outside gene matches: 6. Per the germline V gene, CDR1 is MNHEY and CDR2 is SMNVEV (reference sequence).